The entry below describes one T cell receptor beta chain. Its binding antigen is unknown. No base quality information exists; no much larger clone differs at one position. Patients with a history of autoimmune disease or receiving systemic immunosuppression were excluded from the trial. Peripheral blood for TCR sequencing was collected from all dose cohorts at baseline, on cycle 4 day 1, and on cycle 7 day 1. Samples were obtained from an open-label, multicenter, first-in-human phase I dose-escalation trial of ivuxolimab. Adults with locally advanced or metastatic melanoma, renal cell, hepatocellular, or head and neck squamous cell carcinoma were enrolled in the trial. Before TCR sequencing, CD4+ and CD8+ T cells were separately sorted from peripheral blood. To sequence the TCRbeta CDR3 region, genomic DNA was isolated from the sorted cells. The immunoSEQ Assay was used for sequencing of TCRbeta CDR3 regions. TCRdb holds this immuneACCESS table with in-frame rearrangements only. Some clones are missing; in checked studies, unresolved V genes explain under half, and the rest has no known cause. The sample records 60,000 to 100,000 clones, around 90% of which are singletons. Approximately 11% of the sample lies in the top ten.

The sample comes from a study of OX40 agonist ivuxolimab in advanced cancers. Background for the entire study: Ivuxolimab, which targeted the costimulatory receptor OX40 (CD134), was an agonistic, fully human IgG2 monoclonal antibody. The paper describes the monotherapy dose-escalation part (N of about 57 patients) of the phase I trial of ivuxolimab. Intravenous ivuxolimab was administered to patients every 2 weeks at six dose levels: 0.01, 0.1, 0.3, 1.5, 3 and 10 mg/kg. The point of sequencing TCRbeta in the periphery was to test whether ivuxolimab changed TCR sequence diversity and drove clonal T-cell expansion. Partial responses occurred in three dose-escalation patients: two with cutaneous melanoma and one with hepatocellular carcinoma. In the dose-escalation cohort, around four fifths of patients were male, and the mean age was approximately 64 years, with a range of about 23 to 90. Of the approximately 50 dose-escalation patients, hepatocellular carcinoma was present in roughly 19, melanoma in roughly 15, renal cell carcinoma in 9 and head and neck cancer in 9. Prior anti-PD-1, anti-PD-L1 or anti-CTLA-4 therapy was permitted, and checkpoint inhibitors had been received by around 40% of dose-escalation patients.

General conclusions and limits of the study: In partial responders in the 0.1-3.0 mg/kg groups, normalized peripheral clonal expansion was found to be among the lowest, especially among CD8+ T cells. Which antigens the clonally expanded peripheral T cells were specific for was not determined. At doses of 0.1 to 3.0 mg/kg, clonal expansion of both CD4+ and CD8+ blood T cells was observed from baseline to week 6. Low levels of normalized T-cell clonal expansion were also shown by some nonresponding patients. After ivuxolimab, CD8+ T cells had more expanded clones than CD4+ T cells on average.

V gives up 6 bases and J gives up 4 bases, and the segment between their germline ends measures 13 bases. According to the germline V gene, CDR1 reads SNHLY and CDR2 reads FYNNEI. From the cysteine through the phenylalanine, the CDR3 covers 13 amino acids. Solely the CDR3 DNA is kept, with 39 bases framed from the first base. Sequenced here: CD4+ or CD8+ T cells sorted from blood, sampled in a trial of the OX40 agonist ivuxolimab. The clonotype was recovered from an adult with an advanced solid tumor such as melanoma, head and neck, liver or kidney cancer. This chain is built from TRBV2 and TRBJ2-7, and perhaps TRBD1 as D gene, on 5 matching bases. The CDR3 protein sequence reads: CASRVQGSYEQYF. The sequenced DNA: TGTGCCAGCAGAGTTCAGGGATCTTACGAGCAGTACTTC.